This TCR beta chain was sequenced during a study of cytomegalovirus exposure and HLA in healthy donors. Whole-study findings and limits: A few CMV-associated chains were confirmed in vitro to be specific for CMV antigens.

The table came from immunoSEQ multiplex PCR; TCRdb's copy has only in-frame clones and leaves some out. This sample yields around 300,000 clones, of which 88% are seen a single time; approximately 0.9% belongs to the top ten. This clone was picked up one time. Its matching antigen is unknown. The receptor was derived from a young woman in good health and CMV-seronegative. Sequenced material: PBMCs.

The CDR3 reads CASSADRDYEQYF. The DNA of the CDR3 is TGTGCCAGCAGCGCAGACAGGGACTACGAGCAGTACTTC. V is TRBV11-3 and J is TRBJ2-7; 7 positions agree with TRBD1. V was pared by 5 bases and J by 3 bases, with 4 bases of the junction left unmatched. CDR1 and CDR2 (germline): SGHNT, YENEEA. The CDR3 consists of 13 residues.